A single sample gave rise to the 24 T cell receptor beta chains below, sequenced in a study of neurological immune-mediated disorders. TCRdb reprocessed the 5' RACE reads with MiXCR, giving one entry per CDR3 protein. The table includes tens of thousands of distinct CDR3 sequences, approximately 13% detected once. Sequencing used PBMCs. These receptors were obtained from a woman aged 60-70 years with HTLV-1-associated myelopathy (HAM/TSP).

In this sample, this clonotype turned up many times. V gene TRBV20-1 combines with J gene TRBJ2-7, with 12 bases fitting TRBD2. The CDR3 totals 15 residues. Germline V gives CDR1 DFQATT, CDR2 SNEGSKA (reference sequence). J lost 7 bases, V lost 0 bases, and 7 bases had no gene match. CDR3 amino acids: CSARDPGLAGGEQYF. CDR3 DNA: TGCAGTGCTAGAGACCCGGGACTAGCGGGTGGAGAGCAGTACTTC.

V gene TRBV7-2 combines with J gene TRBJ1-5; D not certain. Between the trimmed V and J ends, which lost 1 base and 4 bases, there was a span of 11 bases. CDR1 and CDR2 from the germline V gene are SGHTA and FQGNSA. This CDR3 spans 15 amino acids. In nucleotides, the CDR3 is TGTGCCAGCAGCTTAGTCCATGGTCCGAATCAGCCCCAGCATTTT. This sequence encodes CASSLVHGPNQPQHF.

Many counts were recorded for this clonotype. This chain connects TRBV12-3 or TRBV12-4 to TRBJ2-1, with 7 bases that match TRBD2. The CDR3 spans 15 residues. V was pared by 3 bases and J by 3 bases, with 5 bases of the junction left unmatched. The CDR3: CASSLGLAVYNEQFF. The CDR3 DNA sequence: TGTGCCAGCAGTTTGGGTCTAGCGGTCTACAATGAGCAGTTCTTC.

The table lists this clonotype with many counts. The V gene is TRBV4-1, the J gene TRBJ1-5, with D perhaps TRBD1 (5 bases). The V gene lost 0 bases and the J gene lost 7 bases, with 13 bases spanning the gap. Germline CDR1 reads MGHRA; CDR2 reads YSYEKL. This CDR3 comprises 15 residues. The CDR3 DNA is TGCGCCAGCAGCCAAGATCAGGGCAGGGAGCAGCCCCAGCATTTT. Translated, it gives CASSQDQGREQPQHF.

V is TRBV5-4 and J is TRBJ2-2, with 13 bases that match TRBD2. The V gene's germline CDR1 is SGHNT and CDR2 YYREEE (reference sequence). There are 16 residues in the CDR3. With 5 bases clipped from V and 1 base from J, the junction kept 2 bases outside the gene matches. Here the CDR3 reads CASSTSGGGNTGELFF. CDR3 DNA sequence: TGTGCCAGCAGTACTAGCGGGGGGGGGAACACCGGGGAGCTGTTTTTT.

At least ten counts were recorded for this clonotype. The V and J genes are TRBV12-3 or TRBV12-4 and TRBJ2-2, with 10 bases fitting TRBD2. The CDR3 sequence is 14 residues long. V lost 6 bases and J lost 7; bases outside the gene matches: 5. In nucleotides, the CDR3 is TGTGCCAGCAGCCGACTAGCGGGCCACGGGGAGCTGTTTTTT. Residues: CASSRLAGHGELFF.

By sample share, this clonotype is medium-sized. The chain has TRBV5-1 and TRBJ2-3; tentatively, D is TRBD2 (6 bases). V gave up 6 bases and J gave up 4 bases, with 18 bases separating them. Looked up from germline, CDR1 is SGHRS and CDR2 is YFSETQ. The CDR3 has 15 amino acids. CDR3 amino acids: CASTSGGSRADTQYF. In DNA form, the CDR3 reads TGCGCCAGCACCAGTGGGGGGAGTCGCGCAGATACGCAGTATTTT.

This clonotype has a count of ten or more. The J gene is TRBJ1-1, the V gene TRBV27; D gene uncertain. The V gene's germline CDR1 is MNHEY and CDR2 SMNVEV (reference sequence). V shed 0 bases and J shed 3 bases, with 8 bases lying between them. The CDR3 sequence is 14 residues long. The CDR3 DNA reads TGTGCCAGCAGTTTATCTTTTGGGGACACTGAAGCTTTCTTT. Translating gives CASSLSFGDTEAFF.

This clonotype was recorded many times. V usage is TRBV11-2 and J usage is TRBJ2-2; D is unresolved. Germline CDR1 SGHAT, CDR2 FQNNGV. The CDR3 spans 16 residues. Trimming stripped 2 bases from V and 0 bases from J, with 10 bases between. The CDR3 DNA reads as TGTGCCAGCAGCTTACTGTGGGCTCCGAACACCGGGGAGCTGTTTTTT. It encodes CASSLLWAPNTGELFF.

This clonotype was counted at least ten times. The chain employs TRBV12-3 or TRBV12-4 and TRBJ1-6, with D tentatively TRBD1 (5 bases). V lost 5 bases, J lost 7 bases, and 18 bases lay in between. The CDR3 covers 16 residues. DNA of the CDR3: TGTGCCAGCAGTCCTTCCGGCTCCAGGGAGAATTCACCCCTCCACTTT. Translating gives CASSPSGSRENSPLHF.

This clonotype has ten or more counts. The rearrangement links TRBV5-1 to TRBJ2-5; 11 bases map to TRBD1. This CDR3 has 16 residues. V dropped 3 bases and J dropped 4; count of bases not matched to a gene: 8. In germline, CDR1 is SGHRS, CDR2 YFSETQ. The DNA for the CDR3 is TGCGCCAGCAGCTCCAGGACAGGGGGCGCGGGAGAGACCCAGTACTTC. It specifies CASSSRTGGAGETQYF. The full variable domain, with the rest looked up from reference TRBV5-1 and TRBJ2-5, is KAGVTQTPRYLIKTRGQQVTLSCSPISGHRSVSWYQQTPGQGLQFLFEYFSETQRNKGNFPGRFSGRQFSNSRSEMNVSTLELGDSALYLCASSSRTGGAGETQYFGPGTRLLVL.

At least ten counts were recorded for this clonotype. The chain is built from TRBV10-3 and TRBJ2-1, with 14 bases that match TRBD2. The V gene's germline CDR1 is ENHRY and CDR2 SYGVKD. V dropped 4 bases and J dropped 5; count of bases not matched to a gene: 13. This CDR3 is built from 19 residues. The CDR3 DNA follows: TGTGCCATCAGTGCCACGGGACTAGCGGGAGTCGGGGCGGACAATGAGCAGTTCTTC. Translation: CAISATGLAGVGADNEQFF.

Comment on this clonotype: Without the conserved terminal phenylalanine or tryptophan, this CDR3 likely stems from a read error. The rearrangement joins TRBV4-1 to TRBJ1-2, with a weak D call TRBD1 (5 bases). Germline CDR1 is MGHRA and CDR2 is YSYEKL. CDR3 length equals 14 residues. The CDR3 sequence is CASSPTEHNYGYTL. In nucleotides, the CDR3 is TGCGCCAGCAGCCCGACAGAGCACAACTACGGCTACACCTTA.

This clonotype was counted at least ten times. The V call is TRBV6-6, the J call TRBJ1-6, with TRBD1 matching 9 bases. V trimming: 0 bases; J trimming: 6 bases; junction bases outside the gene matches: 3. Germline V gives CDR1 MNHNY, CDR2 SVGAGI (reference sequence). This CDR3 region has 16 residues. CDR3 nucleotide sequence: TGTGCCAGCAGTTACTCAGGACAGGGGCGTAATTCACCCCTCCACTTT. This codes for CASSYSGQGRNSPLHF.

This clonotype has ten or more counts. The chain is built from TRBV5-1 and TRBJ2-6; 10 nucleotides line up with TRBD1. V was clipped by 3 bases and J by 3 bases; unmatched bases: 3. CDR3 length: 16 amino acids. Germline values: CDR1 SGHRS, CDR2 YFSETQ. CDR3 region: CASSWTGGGGANVLTF. DNA for the CDR3: TGCGCCAGCAGCTGGACAGGGGGAGGTGGGGCCAACGTCCTGACTTTC.

This clonotype was counted ten times or more. As DNA, the CDR3 is TGCAGTGCTAGAACGAGGGACAGGGATTACGGCTACACCTTC. Translation: CSARTRDRDYGYTF. The chain employs TRBV20-1 and TRBJ1-2, with 9 bases fitting TRBD1. This CDR3 has 14 amino acids. J gave up 8 bases and V 2 bases, and 9 bases lay outside the gene matches. Germline loops: CDR1 DFQATT, CDR2 SNEGSKA (reference sequence).

CDR3 bases: TGCGCCAGCAGCCAAGATTCGGGTACAGGGGATGGAGGCTACACCTTC. This codes for CASSQDSGTGDGGYTF. The genes are TRBV4-1 and TRBJ1-2; 7 bases line up with TRBD1. The germline V gene has CDR1 MGHRA and CDR2 YSYEKL. Trimming cost V 0 bases and J 8 bases; bases outside gene matches: 12. The CDR3 is 16 residues long.

The gene calls are TRBV5-1 and TRBJ2-1; TRBD2 agrees at 7 bases. V dropped 0 bases and J dropped 0; count of bases not matched to a gene: 21. The germline CDR1 and CDR2 sequences are SGHRS and YFSETQ. The CDR3 loop spans 22 amino acids. As DNA, the CDR3 is TGCGCCAGCAGCTTGGAAGGTATGCAAGGACTAGTGTTACCAAGCTCCTACAATGAGCAGTTCTTC. It translates to CASSLEGMQGLVLPSSYNEQFF.

This clonotype was picked up many times. A read error may account for a junction end that differs from germline. This rearrangement joins TRBV6-1 to TRBJ2-1; the D gene is possibly TRBD2 (6 bases). The CDR3 runs to 15 residues. Germline CDR1 and CDR2: MNHNS and SASEGT. The CDR3 nucleotides read TGTGTCAGCAGGTCCGGGAGCCTCCAGGGCAATGAGCAGTTCTTC. It yields the protein CVSRSGSLQGNEQFF.

The V and J genes are TRBV12-3 or TRBV12-4 and TRBJ2-7, with D tentatively TRBD2 (5 bases). The CDR3 has 13 amino acids. V lost 8 bases and J lost 2, with 13 bases in between. This CDR3 is CASPNGVAYEQYF. In DNA, the CDR3 is TGTGCCAGCCCAAACGGGGTCGCCTACGAGCAGTACTTC.

Sample share makes this clonotype medium-sized. The chain is built from TRBV20-1 and TRBJ2-1; 8 nucleotides match TRBD2. The germline V gene has CDR1 DFQATT and CDR2 SNEGSKA (reference sequence). V lost 0 bases, J lost 8 bases, and 9 bases stayed unmatched. This CDR3 region has 15 residues. The CDR3 bases are TGCAGTGCTAGAGATCGGGCGGGAGGTAGGGATGAGCAGTTCTTC. Encoded protein: CSARDRAGGRDEQFF.

This clonotype was detected ten times or more. J is TRBJ1-3 and V is TRBV5-1, with D hard to call. The V and J ends lost 0 bases and 0 bases respectively, with 10 bases between them. Germline values: CDR1 SGHRS, CDR2 YFSETQ. The CDR3 is made up of 16 amino acids. CDR3 loop: CASSLAGDSSGNTIYF. The CDR3 bases are TGCGCCAGCAGCTTGGCCGGGGATTCCTCTGGAAACACCATATATTTT.

The V gene is TRBV7-2, the J gene TRBJ1-1; 7 positions agree with TRBD1. Unmatched junction bases numbered 11, after V lost 2 bases and J lost 5 bases. This CDR3 spans 16 amino acids. Germline V lookup: CDR1 SGHTA, CDR2 FQGNSA. CDR3 region: CASSLRYSGGLTEAFF. The CDR3 DNA reads as TGTGCCAGCAGCTTACGGTATTCAGGGGGGTTGACTGAAGCTTTCTTT.

This clonotype was observed at least ten times. The chain is built from TRBV5-1 and TRBJ2-6, with D perhaps TRBD2 (6 bases). This CDR3 is built from 16 residues. Germline V CDR1 and CDR2: SGHRS, YFSETQ. Trimming took off 4 bases at V and 0 bases at J, with 11 bases between the two ends. DNA of the CDR3: TGCGCCAGCAGCGGGGCCGGGGGCTCTGGGGCCAACGTCCTGACTTTC. This codes for CASSGAGGSGANVLTF.